These 8 T cell receptor beta chains were all obtained from the same sample, sequenced in a study of early T cells in non-severe SARS-CoV-2 infection. Via MiXCR, TCRdb re-called the 5' RACE reads, giving one row per CDR3 protein. Here the sample spans 90,000 or so distinct CDR3 sequences, under 15% being singletons. What was sequenced was whole blood. These receptors came from an adult who was a healthcare worker with PCR-confirmed SARS-CoV-2 infection or an uninfected control (not recorded which).

This clonotype was counted ten times or more. The chain has TRBV10-3 and TRBJ1-1; D call uncertain. The germline V gene encodes CDR1 ENHRY and CDR2 SYGVKD. CDR3 size: 13 residues. V gave up 4 bases and J gave up 9 bases, with 15 bases separating them. The CDR3 is CAISAPGDLKAFF. CDR3 bases: TGTGCCATCAGTGCTCCGGGTGACCTAAAAGCTTTCTTT.

The rearrangement uses TRBV29-1 and TRBJ1-2; D gene ambiguous. V was clipped by 3 bases and J by 6 bases, with 5 bases between them. CDR3 length: 10 residues. Germline-derived CDR1 and CDR2 are SQVTM and ANQGSEA. The CDR3 DNA sequence: TGCAGCGTTGACCGGGATGGCTACACCTTC. It yields the protein CSVDRDGYTF.

This clonotype was detected ten times or more. The rearrangement links TRBV7-6 to TRBJ2-2; D ambiguous. Germline loops: CDR1 SGHVS, CDR2 FNYEAQ. This CDR3 spans 14 amino acids. Trimming took 1 base from V and 10 from J, leaving 13 bases between them. CDR3 in DNA: TGTGCCAGCAGCTTAGTGGGCGCTGGAGAGGAGCTGTTTTTT. Amino acids: CASSLVGAGEELFF.

At least ten counts were recorded for this clonotype. The rearrangement links TRBV7-9 to TRBJ2-5; no definite D call. The germline CDR1 and CDR2 sequences are SEHNR and FQNEAQ (reference sequence). V lost 9 bases and J lost 3, with 17 bases in between. The CDR3 covers 14 residues. The CDR3 DNA reads TGTGCCAGTAAACAACAGAGCCCAAAAGAGACCCAGTACTTC. This encodes CASKQQSPKETQYF.

This clonotype came up a few times. The rearrangement uses TRBV6-6 and TRBJ2-5; D gene unclear. Germline lookup yields CDR1 MNHNY and CDR2 SVGAGI (reference sequence). V lost 0 bases, J lost 7 bases, and 6 bases lay in between. CDR3 length: 12 residues. CDR3 in amino acids: CASSYSIGTQYF. CDR3 nucleotide sequence: TGTGCCAGCAGTTACTCGATTGGGACCCAGTACTTC.

This chain links TRBV28 with TRBJ2-5; D might be TRBD2 (5 bases). V dropped 1 base and J dropped 3 bases, with 6 bases sitting between them. This CDR3 has 13 amino acids. CDR1 is MDHEN, CDR2 SYDVKM, per germline. CDR3 sequence (DNA): TGTGCCAGCAGTTTATTAGCGAAAGAGACCCAGTACTTC. Translated: CASSLLAKETQYF.

This clonotype appeared many times. The chain links TRBV19 to TRBJ1-5; no reliable D call. CDR3 length equals 13 residues. Germline CDR1 LNHDA, CDR2 SQIVND (reference sequence). Deletions cut 3 bases from V and 7 bases from J, with 10 bases between. CDR3 residues: CASSISSFQPQHF. The CDR3, as DNA: TGTGCCAGTAGTATTTCATCATTCCAGCCCCAGCATTTT.

This clonotype occurred a few times. The chain links TRBV5-1 to TRBJ2-6; D is undetermined. The V end was cut by 0 bases, the J end by 0 bases, with 7 bases between. The CDR3 runs 16 residues. Germline CDR1 SGHRS, CDR2 YFSETQ. The CDR3 DNA is TGCGCCAGCAGCTTGGATACCCGCTCTGGGGCCAACGTCCTGACTTTC. As protein: CASSLDTRSGANVLTF.